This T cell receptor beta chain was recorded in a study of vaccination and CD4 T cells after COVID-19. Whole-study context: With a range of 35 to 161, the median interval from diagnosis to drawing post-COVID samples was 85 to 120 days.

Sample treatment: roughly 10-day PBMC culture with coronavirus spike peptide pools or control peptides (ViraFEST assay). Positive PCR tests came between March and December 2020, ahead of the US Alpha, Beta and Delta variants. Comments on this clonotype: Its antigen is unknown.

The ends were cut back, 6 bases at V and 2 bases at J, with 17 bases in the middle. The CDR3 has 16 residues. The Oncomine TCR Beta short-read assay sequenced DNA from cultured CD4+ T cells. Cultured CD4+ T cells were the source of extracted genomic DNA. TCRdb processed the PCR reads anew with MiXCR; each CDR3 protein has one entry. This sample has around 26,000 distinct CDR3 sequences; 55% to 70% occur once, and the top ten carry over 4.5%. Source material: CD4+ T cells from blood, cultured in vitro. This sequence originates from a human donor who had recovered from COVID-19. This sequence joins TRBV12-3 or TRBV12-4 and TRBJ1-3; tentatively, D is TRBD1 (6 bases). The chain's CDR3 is CASSLQGLFAGNTIYF. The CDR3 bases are TGTGCCAGCAGCCTACAGGGATTATTCGCTGGAAACACCATATATTTT.